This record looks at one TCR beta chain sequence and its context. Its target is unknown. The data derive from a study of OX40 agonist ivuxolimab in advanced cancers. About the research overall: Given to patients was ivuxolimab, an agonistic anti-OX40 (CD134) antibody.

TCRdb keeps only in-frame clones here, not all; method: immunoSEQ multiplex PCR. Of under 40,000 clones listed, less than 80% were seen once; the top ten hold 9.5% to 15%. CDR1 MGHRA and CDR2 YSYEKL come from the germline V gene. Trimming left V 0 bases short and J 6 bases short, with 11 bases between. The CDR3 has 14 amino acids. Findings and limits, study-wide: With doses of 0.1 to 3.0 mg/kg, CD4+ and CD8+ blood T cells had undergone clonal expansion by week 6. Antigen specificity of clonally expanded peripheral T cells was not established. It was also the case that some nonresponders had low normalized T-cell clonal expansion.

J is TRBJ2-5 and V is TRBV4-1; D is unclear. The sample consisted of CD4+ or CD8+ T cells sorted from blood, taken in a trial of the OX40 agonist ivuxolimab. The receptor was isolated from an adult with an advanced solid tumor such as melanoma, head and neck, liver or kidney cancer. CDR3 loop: CASSQEGFAKTQYF. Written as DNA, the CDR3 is TGCGCCAGCAGCCAAGAGGGGTTTGCGAAGACCCAGTACTTC.